This TCR beta chain was identified in a study of radiation and T cells in renal cell carcinoma. Findings of the study overall: Baseline intratumoral clonotype presence is unknown without pretreatment biopsies. From baseline, blood top tumor clonotypes peaked at 2 weeks post-radiation.

Time point defined: blood 4 weeks post-SBRT, at nephrectomy. The treatment denotes: 15 Gy SBRT to primary tumor, nephrectomy 4 weeks later. Nephrectomy followed 15 Gy stereotactic body radiation by 4 weeks. Blood was sampled at baseline, 2 weeks and 4 weeks after SBRT. Germline CDR1 MNHNS, CDR2 SASEGT. This CDR3 contains 16 residues. Trimming took 1 base from V and 4 from J; bases not matched to a gene: 9. Measured with immunoSEQ multiplex PCR; TCRdb has only the in-frame clones, and not every one. The table includes about 77,000 clones, less than 85% detected once. A note on this clone: As yet, its antigen is unknown.

The chain has TRBV6-1 and TRBJ2-5, with 7 bases aligning to TRBD2. The receptor was isolated from a woman between 55 and 75 years old with renal cell carcinoma. Material: blood, obtained from a patient whose treatment included radiotherapy and nephrectomy. This CDR3 reads CASSEVGLAVGETQYF. In nucleotides, the CDR3 is TGTGCCAGCAGTGAAGTGGGGCTAGCGGTGGGAGAGACCCAGTACTTC.